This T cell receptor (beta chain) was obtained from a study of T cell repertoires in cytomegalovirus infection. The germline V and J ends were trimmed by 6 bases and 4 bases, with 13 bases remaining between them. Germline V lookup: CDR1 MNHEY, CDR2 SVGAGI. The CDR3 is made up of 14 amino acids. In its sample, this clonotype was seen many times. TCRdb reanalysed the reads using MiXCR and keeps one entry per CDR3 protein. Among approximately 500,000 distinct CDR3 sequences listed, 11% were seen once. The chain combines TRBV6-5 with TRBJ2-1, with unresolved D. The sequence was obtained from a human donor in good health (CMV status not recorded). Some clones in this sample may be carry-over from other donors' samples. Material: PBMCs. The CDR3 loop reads CASRTPQGYNEQFF. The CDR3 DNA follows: TGTGCCAGCAGGACCCCCCAAGGGTACAATGAGCAGTTCTTC.